This entry concerns a single T cell receptor (beta chain). This specimen comes from a study of identical twins. TCRdb re-derived calls from the 5' RACE reads in MiXCR, one entry per CDR3 protein. The sample carries around 670,000 distinct CDR3 sequences, roughly 6.2% recorded once. Germline CDR1 DFQATT, CDR2 SNEGSKA (reference sequence). Deletions cut 3 bases from V and 2 bases from J, with 11 bases between. The CDR3 consists of 13 residues. Sequences were obtained from naive T cells sorted from blood. This chain uses TRBV20-1 with TRBJ2-7, with TRBD1 as a possible D gene (5 bases). The receptor comes from a man aged 18 to 29 in good health. CDR3 loop: CSASKGIAYEQYF. CDR3 bases: TGCAGTGCTAGTAAGGGGATAGCCTACGAGCAGTACTTC.